These 32 T cell receptor beta chains share one sample of origin, sequenced in a study of T cells in Graves' hyperthyroidism and ophthalmopathy. Regions amplified from RNA transcripts were the TCR beta CDR3 regions. First-round RT-PCR targeting the TCR CDR3 was performed with the HTBI primer set. TCRdb recomputed calls from the multiplex PCR reads with MiXCR, one row per CDR3 protein. The sample has under 700,000 distinct CDR3 sequences, 46% seen once; the top ten hold about 7.9%. Sample: peripheral blood or thyroid tissue (not recorded which). The receptors were sampled from a woman aged 18-29 years with Graves' hyperthyroidism.

Details on this clonotype: Germline and junction disagree at one end, which may indicate a read error. V usage is TRBV25-1 and J usage is TRBJ1-1, with a tentative D call TRBD1 (6 bases). This CDR3 is built from 14 residues. Germline assignment: CDR1 MGHDK and CDR2 SYGVNS. For the CDR3, the DNA is TGTACCAGCAGGGACCTAGGGGGGGTACCTGAAGCTTTCTTT. Translation gives CTSRDLGGVPEAFF.

This clonotype was recorded a few times. The chain couples TRBV7-9 to TRBJ1-5; 11 bases are shared with TRBD1. Trimming took 5 bases from V and 0 from J; bases not matched to a gene: 12. CDR1 and CDR2 (germline): SEHNR, FQNEAQ (reference sequence). The CDR3 spans 19 residues. The chain's CDR3 is CASSPRRGQGAYSNQPQHF. Here the CDR3 DNA reads TGTGCCAGCAGCCCCCGCCGAGGACAGGGGGCTTATAGCAATCAGCCCCAGCATTTT.

This clonotype has a handful of counts. The V call is TRBV9, the J call TRBJ1-2, with 9 nucleotides matching TRBD1. V was clipped by 5 bases and J by 4 bases; unmatched bases: 12. Per germline, CDR1 SGDLS and CDR2 YYNGEE. This CDR3 has 16 amino acids. The DNA of the CDR3 is TGTGCCAGCAGTTCTCGTGGACAGGGGCTCAGCTATGGCTACACCTTC. Residues: CASSSRGQGLSYGYTF.

The chain combines TRBV24-1 with TRBJ2-2; D remains ambiguous. The germline V and J ends were trimmed by 7 bases and 4 bases, with 12 bases remaining between them. The CDR3 runs to 14 residues. Germline V gene data show CDR1 as KGHDR and CDR2 as SFDVKD. The CDR3 bases are TGTGCCACCAGCCCCCCCTACGGCACCGGGGAGCTGTTTTTT. It encodes CATSPPYGTGELFF.

The rearrangement uses TRBV10-1 and TRBJ2-5, with D possibly TRBD2 on 6 matching bases. V lost 4 bases and J 2 bases, leaving 14 bases between the germline ends. Germline V lookup: CDR1 WNHNN, CDR2 SYGVQD (reference sequence). This CDR3 is built from 15 residues. The CDR3 coding sequence is TGCGCCAGCAGTGGGGCCGGGAGCTCTCAAGAGACCCAGTACTTC. This codes for CASSGAGSSQETQYF.

To note about this clonotype: One end of the junction does not line up with germline, which may come from a read error. The chain combines TRBV19 with TRBJ1-5; D perhaps matches TRBD1 (6 bases). Germline CDR1 is LNHDA and CDR2 is SQIVND (reference sequence). CDR3 size: 17 residues. CDR3 in amino acids: CASSQVPNGQGYQPQHF. CDR3 bases: TGCGCCAGCAGCCAAGTACCCAACGGGCAGGGGTATCAGCCCCAGCATTTT.

This clonotype was counted a few times. A read error may produce the germline difference seen at one junction end. The chain carries TRBV7-9 and TRBJ2-7, with D possibly being TRBD2 (5 bases). Germline V gene lookup returns CDR1 SEHNR and CDR2 FQNEAQ (reference sequence). This CDR3 is 11 amino acids long. The CDR3 sequence: CASGFGEGLYF. CDR3 coding DNA: TGTGCCAGCGGCTTCGGGGAAGGGTTGTACTTC. Using reference TRBV7-9 and TRBJ2-7 for the parts outside the CDR3, the full variable domain is DTGVSQNPRHKITKRGQNVTFRCDPISEHNRLYWYRQTLGQGPEFLTYFQNEAQLEKSRLLSDRFSAERPKGSFSTLEIQRTEQGDSAMYLCASGFGEGLYFGPGTRLTVT.

The V gene is TRBV9, the J gene TRBJ1-4; TRBD1 matches 12 bases. J lost 6 bases, V lost 2 bases, and 5 bases had no gene match. The CDR3 runs 16 residues. Germline V gene lookup returns CDR1 SGDLS and CDR2 YYNGEE. The CDR3 protein is CASSVSGTGGDEKLFF. The CDR3, as DNA: TGTGCCAGCAGCGTGTCAGGGACAGGGGGCGATGAAAAACTGTTTTTT.

J is TRBJ2-7 and V is TRBV9, with a possible D match to TRBD2 (6 bases). In germline, CDR1 is SGDLS, CDR2 YYNGEE. Trimming left V 4 bases short and J 6 bases short, with 17 bases between. CDR3 length equals 14 residues. This CDR3 reads CASSQGTGVGEQYF. In DNA, the CDR3 is TGTGCCAGCAGCCAAGGAACGGGAGTAGGCGAGCAGTACTTC.

The sample holds many counts of this clonotype. The chain combines TRBV7-9 with TRBJ1-1; TRBD1 might be the D (5 bases). CDR1 and CDR2 from the germline V gene are SEHNR and FQNEAQ (reference sequence). CDR3 size: 14 residues. V lost 5 bases and J lost 7, with 17 bases in between. CDR3 nucleotides: TGTGCCAGCAGCCCGGGTGCGCAGGGAGGTGAAGCTTTCTTT. It specifies CASSPGAQGGEAFF.

The table lists this clonotype with many counts. The CDR3 loop reads CSVQAGTYAFEQYF. CDR3 in DNA: TGCAGCGTTCAAGCCGGGACTTACGCGTTCGAGCAGTACTTC. V is TRBV29-1 and J is TRBJ2-7, with D tentatively TRBD2 (6 bases). CDR3 length equals 14 residues. Germline V lookup: CDR1 SQVTM, CDR2 ANQGSEA. Between the trimmed V and J ends, which lost 5 bases and 6 bases, there was a span of 20 bases.

This clonotype has at least ten counts. This chain connects TRBV7-9 to TRBJ2-7; 8 bases agree with TRBD1. This CDR3 comprises 14 residues. CDR1 is SEHNR and CDR2 is FQNEAQ in the germline V gene (reference sequence). With 5 bases clipped from V and 5 bases from J, the junction kept 8 bases outside the gene matches. The CDR3 coding sequence is TGTGCCAGCAGCCCACGGACAGGGCAGCACGAGCAGTACTTC. This gives the protein CASSPRTGQHEQYF.

The rearrangement uses TRBV7-2 and TRBJ1-6, with unresolved D. The CDR3 is 13 residues long. Trimming pared 6 bases from V and 10 bases from J, leaving 13 bases between. Germline V CDR1 and CDR2: SGHTA, FQGNSA. This CDR3 is CASSFQSSSPLHF. The CDR3 bases are TGTGCCAGCAGTTTCCAGAGTAGCTCACCCCTCCACTTT.

For this clonotype: With a much larger clone just one base away, this may be a read error. This chain joins TRBV15 and TRBJ2-5, with 9 bases lining up with TRBD2. The germline gives CDR1 LNHNV, CDR2 YYDKDF (reference sequence). After removal of 5 bases from V and 1 base from J, the junction contained 11 bases not matched to a gene. This CDR3 is 17 amino acids long. This chain's CDR3 is CATSLGRLAGSQETQYF. The CDR3 DNA is TGTGCCACCAGCCTAGGCCGGCTAGCGGGAAGCCAAGAGACCCAGTACTTC.

The chain recombines TRBV2 with TRBJ2-5; 7 bases agree with TRBD2. Germline V gene lookup returns CDR1 SNHLY and CDR2 FYNNEI. V was pared by 2 bases and J by 4 bases, with 4 bases of the junction left unmatched. The CDR3 contains 14 residues. Here the CDR3 DNA reads TGTGCCAGCAGTGAATTTCCGGGGGGAGAGACCCAGTACTTC. Amino acids: CASSEFPGGETQYF.

V and J are TRBV2 and TRBJ1-2; D is undetermined. V gave up 6 bases and J gave up 4 bases, with 15 bases separating them. This CDR3 has 14 residues. Germline loops: CDR1 SNHLY, CDR2 FYNNEI. CDR3 DNA sequence: TGTGCCAGCAGCTTGGAGGTGGGCGGCTATGGCTACACCTTC. Translated, it gives CASSLEVGGYGYTF.

The chain has TRBV10-3 and TRBJ2-3; 8 bases are a match to TRBD1. CDR1 is ENHRY, CDR2 SYGVKD, per germline. This CDR3 contains 16 residues. V lost 5 bases, J lost 7 bases, and 14 bases stayed unmatched. The DNA of the CDR3 is TGTGCCATCAGTTCCCGTCAGGGGGCCCGCGGAAATACGCAGTATTTT. Amino acid sequence: CAISSRQGARGNTQYF.

The chain carries TRBV7-6 and TRBJ2-5; D unresolved. Germline loops: CDR1 SGHVS, CDR2 FNYEAQ. The CDR3 runs 13 residues. Deletions cut 3 bases from V and 1 base from J, with 6 bases between. Here the CDR3 reads CASSLEFQETQYF. CDR3 nucleotides: TGTGCCAGCAGCTTGGAATTCCAAGAGACCCAGTACTTC.

For this clonotype: One end of the junction is discordant with germline, which a read error may explain. V gene TRBV7-9 combines with J gene TRBJ2-5; tentatively, D is TRBD1 or TRBD2 (5 bases each). There are 14 residues in the CDR3. From germline, CDR1 is SEHNR and CDR2 FQNEAQ (reference sequence). CDR3 bases: TGTGCTAGCATCCCGTTGGGGGATGGGGAGACCCAGTACTTC. Translating it yields CASIPLGDGETQYF.

The V and J genes are TRBV29-1 and TRBJ1-5, with D possibly TRBD1 on 5 matching bases. The CDR3 length is 13 residues. Germline assignment: CDR1 SQVTM and CDR2 ANQGSEA. V shed 4 bases and J shed 14 bases, with 21 bases lying between them. The CDR3 loop reads CSVVGQDRSYEHF. For the CDR3, the DNA is TGCAGCGTTGTGGGGCAGGATAGGTCCTACGAGCATTTT.

About this clonotype itself: A much larger clone differs by one base, so this may be a read error. The rearrangement links TRBV24-1 to TRBJ1-4; D remains unclear. This CDR3 spans 15 amino acids. Germline lookup yields CDR1 KGHDR and CDR2 SFDVKD. Here the CDR3 DNA reads TGTGCCACCAGTGATTCGGCCAGTCAGGATGAAAGACTGTTTTTT. Translated, it gives CATSDSASQDERLFF.

This chain connects TRBV7-9 to TRBJ1-1, with 8 bases identical to TRBD1. The V gene end was trimmed by 3 bases and the J gene end by 7 bases; junction bases not matched to a gene: 7. This CDR3 contains 14 residues. Germline loops: CDR1 SEHNR, CDR2 FQNEAQ (reference sequence). The CDR3 nucleotides read TGTGCCAGCAGCTTCTCAGGGGGCGAGAGTGAAGCTTTCTTT. As protein: CASSFSGGESEAFF.

This clonotype was seen many times. The rearrangement links TRBV29-1 to TRBJ2-5; possibly TRBD2 for D (5 bases). The ends were cut back, 7 bases at V and 4 bases at J, with 10 bases in the middle. The CDR3 extends over 11 amino acids. The V gene's germline CDR1 is SQVTM and CDR2 ANQGSEA. CDR3 loop: CSGDRGETQYF. The CDR3 bases are TGCAGCGGAGATCGGGGAGAGACCCAGTACTTC.

This clonotype was seen just once. The junction departs from the called germline gene at one end, perhaps through a read error. V and J are TRBV5-1 and TRBJ1-4; tentative D call: TRBD1 (6 bases). This CDR3 has 14 amino acids. Germline CDR1 SGHRS, CDR2 YFSETQ. The CDR3 spells CASSVQGEGSKLFF. The CDR3 DNA sequence: TGTGCCAGCAGCGTACAGGGAGAGGGGTCAAAACTGTTTTTT.

The rearrangement links TRBV6-5 to TRBJ1-5, with 8 bases matching TRBD1. CDR3 length equals 17 residues. Trimming cost V 4 bases and J 6 bases; bases outside gene matches: 14. Germline CDR1 is MNHEY and CDR2 is SVGAGI. The CDR3 DNA is TGTGCCAGCAGTTTTAGGCAGGGGGCTTTGAACGGTCAGCCCCAGCATTTT. Translating it yields CASSFRQGALNGQPQHF.

With respect to this clonotype: The junction shows a germline mismatch at one end, possibly a read error. Here the CDR3 DNA reads TGCAGTGCTAGAGGGAACCTAGCGGGAGGCACCGCGAACACCGGGGTGCTGTTTTTT. Its protein is CSARGNLAGGTANTGVLFF. This sequence joins TRBV20-1 and TRBJ2-2, with TRBD2 matching 11 bases. Germline CDR1 is DFQATT and CDR2 is SNEGSKA (reference sequence). CDR3 length: 19 amino acids.

This clonotype was detected only a few times. The chain links TRBV20-1 to TRBJ1-6; no definite D call. The CDR3 covers 13 residues. Germline-derived CDR1 and CDR2 are DFQATT and SNEGSKA (reference sequence). V lost 1 base, J lost 5 bases, and 6 bases lay in between. The DNA for the CDR3 is TGCAGTGCTAGAGTGGGGAATAATTCACCCCTCCACTTT. Translating gives CSARVGNNSPLHF.

The V gene is TRBV25-1, the J gene TRBJ2-7, with 7 bases fitting TRBD2. The V and J ends lost 1 base and 0 bases, in that order; junction bases with no gene match: 6. Germline assignment: CDR1 MGHDK and CDR2 SYGVNS. CDR3 length: 16 residues. CDR3 in amino acids: CASSEWASGSSYEQYF. CDR3 coding DNA: TGTGCCAGCAGTGAATGGGCTAGCGGCAGCTCCTACGAGCAGTACTTC.

This chain uses TRBV7-9 with TRBJ2-2, with D hard to call. The CDR3 is 13 residues long. Germline V CDR1 and CDR2: SEHNR, FQNEAQ (reference sequence). Trimming took off 4 bases at V and 5 bases at J, with 8 bases between the two ends. The CDR3 spells CASSSIGTGELFF. The DNA for the CDR3 is TGTGCCAGCAGCTCCATCGGGACCGGGGAGCTGTTTTTT.

In the case of this clonotype: The junction differs from germline at one of its ends, possibly a read error. V gene TRBV2 combines with J gene TRBJ1-2, with D tentatively TRBD1 (5 bases). Germline assignment: CDR1 SNHLY and CDR2 FYNNEI. This CDR3 is 13 amino acids long. The CDR3 region is CASSTGRGGGYTF. The CDR3 region has the DNA TGCGCCAGCAGCACGGGTCGCGGGGGTGGCTACACCTTC. Filled out from reference TRBV2 and TRBJ1-2, the complete variable domain reads EPEVTQTPSHQVTQMGQEVILRCVPISNHLYFYWYRQILGQKVEFLVSFYNNEISEKSEIFDDQFSVERPDGSNFTLKIRSTKLEDSAMYFCASSTGRGGGYTFGSGTRLTVV.

The chain has TRBV5-1 and TRBJ2-2, with 11 bases aligning to TRBD1. This CDR3 contains 15 residues. V trimming: 5 bases; J trimming: 6 bases; junction bases outside the gene matches: 6. Germline lookup yields CDR1 SGHRS and CDR2 YFSETQ. Here the CDR3 DNA reads TGCGCCAGCAGAGACACGGACAGGGGGCCCGGGGAGCTGTTTTTT. It yields the protein CASRDTDRGPGELFF.

The V and J genes are TRBV7-6 and TRBJ2-5, with D perhaps being TRBD1 or TRBD2 (6 bases each). The CDR3 consists of 14 residues. Between the trimmed V and J ends, which lost 6 bases and 9 bases, there was a span of 20 bases. The germline gives CDR1 SGHVS, CDR2 FNYEAQ. CDR3 nucleotide sequence: TGTGCCAGCAGTTCCCGGGCCGAGGGGGAGGCCCAGTACTTC. Amino acid sequence: CASSSRAEGEAQYF.